The 28 T cell receptor beta chains given below trace back to one sample, sequenced in a study of blood T cell repertoires in COVID-19 (dated by TCRdb to the early 2020s). Receptors were amplified or captured by the immunoSEQ multiplex PCR assay. TCRdb mirrors the immuneACCESS table, restricted to in-frame sequences. Some clones are absent from its copies; in checked studies, under half trace to an unresolved V gene, and the reason for the others is unknown. The sample table shows about 120,000 clones, and roughly 82% are seen once. The biggest ten clones account for around 8% of the sample. Sequenced input: peripheral blood. These receptors all come from a middle-aged woman with acute or convalescent COVID-19.

Concerning this clone itself: Other DNA variants within this sample encode the same CDR3. The chain joins TRBV11-2 to TRBJ2-7; TRBD2 matches 8 bases. This CDR3 is built from 15 residues. Germline loops: CDR1 SGHAT, CDR2 FQNNGV. J was trimmed by 4 bases and V by 5 bases; bases with no gene match: 10. The DNA of the CDR3 is TGTGCCAGCAGCCCCTCCGGGGGGGCCGGATACGAGCAGTACTTC. Encoded protein: CASSPSGGAGYEQYF. Full variable domain (rest looked up from reference TRBV11-2 and TRBJ2-7): EAGVAQSPRYKIIEKRQSVAFWCNPISGHATLYWYQQILGQGPKLLIQFQNNGVVDDSQLPKDRFSAERLKGVDSTLKIQPAKLEDSAVYLCASSPSGGAGYEQYFGPGTRLTVT.

The chain couples TRBV4-3 to TRBJ2-1; the match to TRBD2 covers 8 bases. V lost 3 bases to trimming and J lost 0 bases; unmatched junction nucleotides: 7. This CDR3 is built from 17 residues. Looked up from germline, CDR1 is LGHNA and CDR2 is YSLEER. CDR3 bases: TGCGCCAGCAGCCAGGCAGTACGGGGGGGCTCCTACAATGAGCAGTTCTTC. Amino acids: CASSQAVRGGSYNEQFF.

This chain connects TRBV3-1 (or the pseudogene TRBV3-2) to TRBJ1-2; TRBD1 matches at 7 bases. J was trimmed by 2 bases and V by 4 bases; bases with no gene match: 4. Germline loops: CDR1 LGHDT, CDR2 YNNKEL (reference sequence). CDR3 size: 14 residues. CDR3 residues: CASSREQGNYGYTF. For the CDR3, the DNA is TGTGCCAGCAGCCGCGAACAGGGGAACTATGGCTACACCTTC.

The chain links TRBV29-1 to TRBJ2-3; 7 nucleotides agree with TRBD1. Germline V gives CDR1 SQVTM, CDR2 ANQGSEA. CDR3 length: 14 residues. The V segment lost 7 bases and the J segment 2 bases; nucleotides outside the gene matches: 9. Here the CDR3 DNA reads TGCAGCGCCGCCTCCGGGACAGACACAGATACGCAGTATTTT. Its translation: CSAASGTDTDTQYF.

The chain joins TRBV6-4 to TRBJ2-3; TRBD2 agrees at 8 bases. CDR3 size: 13 residues. V shed 4 bases, J shed 4 bases, and the junction held 1 base outside the gene matches. Looked up from germline, CDR1 is MRHNA and CDR2 is SNTAGT. The CDR3 bases are TGTGCCAGCAGTGCGGGGGGGCCAGATACGCAGTATTTT. This sequence encodes CASSAGGPDTQYF.

The V and J genes are TRBV5-4 and TRBJ2-1; 9 bases agree with TRBD2. The CDR3 spans 16 residues. V shed 4 bases and J 4 bases; nucleotides not matched to a gene: 9. Germline V gene data show CDR1 as SGHNT and CDR2 as YYREEE (reference sequence). Here the CDR3 DNA reads TGTGCCAGCAGCCTTGATAGCGGGGGCCCTTACAATGAGCAGTTCTTC. It specifies CASSLDSGGPYNEQFF.

This chain uses TRBV9 with TRBJ2-3; possible D gene TRBD2, 6 bases. Germline assignment: CDR1 SGDLS and CDR2 YYNGEE. The CDR3 totals 16 residues. V shed 0 bases and J shed 1 base, with 12 bases lying between them. The chain's CDR3 is CASSVGGERGTDTQYF. DNA for the CDR3: TGTGCCAGCAGCGTAGGCGGGGAAAGAGGCACAGATACGCAGTATTTT.

The V and J genes are TRBV20-1 and TRBJ1-2; D might be TRBD1 (5 bases). This CDR3 region has 11 residues. Looked up from germline, CDR1 is DFQATT and CDR2 is SNEGSKA (reference sequence). CDR3 amino acids: CIPFGGGGYTF. Written as DNA, the CDR3 is TGCATTCCCTTCGGGGGTGGAGGCTACACCTTC.

This chain joins TRBV7-9 and TRBJ1-2; D remains ambiguous. This CDR3 is 11 amino acids long. Germline V CDR1 and CDR2: SEHNR, FQNEAQ (reference sequence). V lost 0 bases to trimming and J lost 8 bases, with 4 bases between them. This chain's CDR3 is CASSLAAGYTF. CDR3 nucleotides: TGTGCCAGCAGCTTAGCAGCGGGCTACACCTTC.

The genes are TRBV27 and TRBJ1-2, with TRBD1 as a possible D gene (5 bases). The CDR3 totals 16 residues. V was pared by 3 bases and J by 3 bases, with 17 bases between. The germline V gene encodes CDR1 MNHEY and CDR2 SMNVEV (reference sequence). The CDR3 loop is CASSFQGRDSYYGYTF. The CDR3 DNA reads TGTGCCAGCAGTTTCCAAGGTCGAGACAGCTACTATGGCTACACCTTC.

This clone was picked up one time. The CDR3 here is CATSDSGQGNYGYTF. DNA of the CDR3: TGTGCCACCAGTGACTCCGGACAGGGAAACTATGGCTACACCTTC. The gene calls are TRBV24-1 and TRBJ1-2, with TRBD1 matching 8 bases. The V gene end was trimmed by 4 bases and the J gene end by 2 bases; junction bases not matched to a gene: 5. The CDR3 sequence is 15 residues long. Germline V CDR1 and CDR2: KGHDR, SFDVKD.

This sequence joins TRBV7-9 and TRBJ1-1; TRBD1 aligns across 8 bases. V lost 5 bases and J lost 4; bases outside the gene matches: 6. Germline lookup yields CDR1 SEHNR and CDR2 FQNEAQ (reference sequence). The CDR3 loop spans 14 amino acids. CDR3: CASSESTGGTEAFF. CDR3 sequence (DNA): TGTGCCAGCAGCGAATCAACAGGGGGCACTGAAGCTTTCTTT. Full variable domain (outside the CDR3, taken from reference TRBV7-9 and TRBJ1-1): DTGVSQNPRHKITKRGQNVTFRCDPISEHNRLYWYRQTLGQGPEFLTYFQNEAQLEKSRLLSDRFSAERPKGSFSTLEIQRTEQGDSAMYLCASSESTGGTEAFFGQGTRLTVV.

V and J are TRBV7-3 and TRBJ1-1; perhaps TRBD1 as D (5 bases). V was shortened by 2 bases and J by 4 bases, with 14 bases between the two germline ends. The CDR3 is 15 amino acids. In germline, CDR1 is SGHTA, CDR2 FQGTGA. CDR3 region: CASSLWGRLVTEAFF. The CDR3 coding sequence is TGTGCCAGCAGCTTATGGGGGAGGTTGGTCACTGAAGCTTTCTTT.

The rearrangement links TRBV6-1 to TRBJ2-3; 11 bases line up with TRBD2. V shed 1 base and J 1 base; nucleotides not matched to a gene: 1. The germline gives CDR1 MNHNS, CDR2 SASEGT. The CDR3 contains 16 residues. The CDR3 reads CASSEGTSGRTDTQYF. CDR3 nucleotide sequence: TGTGCCAGCAGTGAAGGGACTAGCGGGCGCACAGATACGCAGTATTTT.

V usage is TRBV2 and J usage is TRBJ1-2; tentatively, D is TRBD1 (5 bases). The V end lost 6 bases, the J end lost 8 bases, and 16 bases lay between the germline ends. There are 13 residues in the CDR3. Germline V CDR1 and CDR2: SNHLY, FYNNEI. The CDR3 sequence is CASRRDSSWGYTF. The DNA of the CDR3 is TGTGCCAGCAGGAGAGACAGCTCCTGGGGCTACACCTTC.

J is TRBJ2-1 and V is TRBV15; a possible D gene is TRBD1 (5 bases). This CDR3 contains 16 residues. The V and J ends lost 8 bases and 0 bases respectively, with 17 bases between them. Germline V lookup: CDR1 LNHNV, CDR2 YYDKDF (reference sequence). CDR3 amino acids: CATAGSLLGSYNEQFF. CDR3 bases: TGTGCCACCGCAGGGTCTTTATTAGGCTCCTACAATGAGCAGTTCTTC.

J is TRBJ2-7 and V is TRBV6-5, with 9 bases that match TRBD1. Germline trimming cut 5 bases from V and 4 bases from J; bases unmatched to any gene: 6. CDR3 length: 14 amino acids. The germline V gene encodes CDR1 MNHEY and CDR2 SVGAGI. CDR3 sequence (DNA): TGTGCCAGCAGTAGGGGACAGGGAGGTTACGAGCAGTACTTC. Translated, it gives CASSRGQGGYEQYF.

The chain uses TRBV6-5 and TRBJ1-2; D is undetermined. Germline V gives CDR1 MNHEY, CDR2 SVGAGI. V was shortened by 4 bases and J by 7 bases, with 13 bases between the two germline ends. This CDR3 is built from 13 residues. The DNA for the CDR3 is TGTGCCAGCAGTTCGGGGTTTGGTGCTGGCTACACCTTC. Its translation is CASSSGFGAGYTF.

This clone was recorded once. V usage is TRBV18 and J usage is TRBJ1-6; TRBD1 matches at 7 bases. Looked up from germline, CDR1 is KGHSH and CDR2 is LQKENI. Trimming cost V 2 bases and J 6 bases; bases outside gene matches: 4. The CDR3 length is 15 residues. CDR3 sequence: CASSPYGTANSPLHF. CDR3 DNA sequence: TGTGCCAGCTCACCATACGGGACAGCTAATTCACCCCTCCACTTT.

In nucleotides, the CDR3 is TGTGCCAGCACCAAACATCTATATGGCTACACCTTC. Its protein product is CASTKHLYGYTF. The V and J genes are TRBV21-1 and TRBJ1-2. TRBV21-1 counts as a pseudogene. The length of the CDR3 is 12 residues.

This sequence joins TRBV18 and TRBJ1-2; D ambiguous. The CDR3 is 13 residues long. The germline CDR1 and CDR2 sequences are KGHSH and LQKENI. V was pared by 6 bases and J by 4 bases, with 12 bases between. CDR3 in DNA: TGTGCCAGCTCGCAAGGACTGACCTATGGCTACACCTTC. Protein sequence: CASSQGLTYGYTF.

The V and J genes are TRBV15 and TRBJ1-1; 8 bases are a match to TRBD1. This CDR3 comprises 16 residues. V lost 2 bases, J lost 1 base, and 6 bases stayed unmatched. CDR1 LNHNV and CDR2 YYDKDF come from the germline V gene (reference sequence). CDR3 protein: CATSRRTGTGNTEAFF. As DNA, the CDR3 is TGTGCCACCAGCAGAAGAACCGGGACAGGGAACACTGAAGCTTTCTTT.

In its sample, this clone was seen a few times. The chain links TRBV10-1 to TRBJ2-1, with 9 positions matching TRBD1. J was trimmed by 5 bases and V by 3 bases; bases with no gene match: 5. The CDR3 totals 15 residues. Germline CDR1 is WNHNN and CDR2 is SYGVQD (reference sequence). The CDR3 DNA reads TGCGCCAGCAGTGACCGACAGGGGGGACACAATGAGCAGTTCTTC. This translates into CASSDRQGGHNEQFF.

V is TRBV29-1 and J is TRBJ1-2; D remains unclear. This CDR3 contains 11 residues. Trimming shortened V by 2 bases and J by 6 bases, and 7 bases separated the two germline ends. Germline V gene lookup returns CDR1 SQVTM and CDR2 ANQGSEA. The CDR3: CSVEPGHGYTF. The CDR3 nucleotides are TGCAGCGTTGAACCGGGTCATGGCTACACCTTC.

This chain joins TRBV7-8 and TRBJ2-1; 15 nucleotides agree with TRBD2. Trimming cost V 2 bases and J 0 bases; bases outside gene matches: 11. The CDR3 contains 21 residues. Germline V lookup: CDR1 SGHVS, CDR2 FQNEAQ. The CDR3: CASSLSRRGLAGGSSYNEQFF. In nucleotides, the CDR3 is TGTGCCAGCAGCTTATCCCGGAGGGGACTAGCGGGGGGTAGCTCCTACAATGAGCAGTTCTTC. Full variable domain (rest looked up from reference TRBV7-8 and TRBJ2-1): GAGVSQSPRYKVAKRGQDVALRCDPISGHVSLFWYQQALGQGPEFLTYFQNEAQLDKSGLPSDRFFAERPEGSVSTLKIQRTQQEDSAVYLCASSLSRRGLAGGSSYNEQFFGPGTRLTVL.

The chain has TRBV9 and TRBJ1-3; D ambiguous. Germline-derived CDR1 and CDR2 are SGDLS and YYNGEE. This CDR3 comprises 14 residues. V was cut by 0 bases and J by 8 bases, with 12 bases left in between. Written as DNA, the CDR3 is TGTGCCAGCAGCGTAGGTTTCTTAGCGGACACCATATATTTT. Translation: CASSVGFLADTIYF.

Only a few counts were recorded for this clone. The V and J genes are TRBV7-2 and TRBJ1-6; 7 positions match TRBD1. Germline V gene sequence: CDR1 SGHTA, CDR2 FQGNSA. The CDR3 loop spans 18 amino acids. After removal of 2 bases from V and 0 bases from J, the junction contained 7 bases not matched to a gene. As DNA, the CDR3 is TGTGCCAGCAGCTTAAGGGGACAGATCATCTCCTATAATTCACCCCTCCACTTT. Encoded protein: CASSLRGQIISYNSPLHF.

This clone came up once. This chain links TRBV12-3 or TRBV12-4 with TRBJ2-3; D ambiguous. V was clipped by 6 bases and J by 6 bases, with 7 bases between them. The CDR3 length is 11 residues. This chain's CDR3 is CASSYRDTQYF. CDR3 sequence (DNA): TGTGCCAGCAGCTACCGGGATACGCAGTATTTT.